Listed below are T cell receptor beta chains from one sample, sequenced in a study of cytomegalovirus exposure and HLA in healthy donors. Assay: immunoSEQ multiplex PCR; the TCRdb copy retains only in-frame clones and omits some. The sample lists about 200,000 clones; over 70% were seen once. Sequencing input: PBMCs. The source is a boy under 10 years old in good health and CMV-seronegative. Each CDR3 is given with its conserved first and last residue. D genes are given only for firm matches. Some rows mark clone size as missing; the rest say once, few, many or name a class of expanded clone.

j_call,clone_size,v_call,d_call,cdr3_aa,cdr3_nt
TRBJ2-3,NA,TRBV6-4,TRBD2,CASSLMGGGTDTQYF,TGTGCCAGCAGCCTTATGGGCGGGGGGACAGATACGCAGTATTTT
TRBJ2-2,NA,TRBV25-1,NA,CASSVHRGGSGELFF,TGTGCCAGCAGTGTCCACCGGGGTGGGTCCGGGGAGCTGTTTTTT
TRBJ2-1,NA,TRBV7-4,TRBD2,CASSLESLAGSNEQFF,TGTGCCAGCAGCTTAGAATCCCTAGCGGGCAGCAATGAGCAGTTCTTC
TRBJ1-2,NA,TRBV19,NA,CASSIGGDGNFYGYTF,TGTGCCAGTAGTATAGGGGGAGACGGGAACTTCTATGGCTACACCTTC
TRBJ1-4,NA,TRBV6-5,NA,CASRGAGSNNEKLFF,TGTGCCAGCAGAGGGGCTGGGTCAAATAATGAAAAACTGTTTTTT
TRBJ2-1,NA,TRBV12-5,TRBD1,CASSGGFGNEQFF,TGTGCTAGTTCAGGGGGCTTTGGGAATGAGCAGTTCTTC
TRBJ2-7,NA,TRBV30,NA,CAFQGGEAYEQYF,TGTGCCTTCCAAGGGGGTGAGGCTTACGAGCAGTACTTC
TRBJ1-1,NA,TRBV5-1,TRBD1,CASSESGGRGLGNTEAFF,TGCGCCAGCAGCGAGTCAGGGGGCCGGGGTTTGGGGAACACTGAAGCTTTCTTT
TRBJ2-7,NA,TRBV25-1,NA,CASSERGTGGCEQYF,TGTGCCAGCAGTGAAAGAGGGACGGGGGGCTGCGAGCAGTACTTC
TRBJ2-5,NA,TRBV19,NA,CASSIGQQETQYF,TGTGCCAGTAGTATCGGACAGCAAGAGACCCAGTACTTC
TRBJ2-5,NA,TRBV18,NA,CASSPRQSQETQYF,TGTGCCAGCTCACCAAGACAGTCTCAAGAGACCCAGTACTTC
TRBJ2-1,NA,TRBV11-3,TRBD1,CASGEQGEQFF,TGTGCCAGCGGGGAACAGGGGGAGCAGTTCTTC
TRBJ2-7,few,TRBV7-8,NA,CASSLAQVTYEQYF,TGTGCCAGCAGCTTAGCACAGGTCACCTACGAGCAGTACTTC
TRBJ2-1,NA,TRBV6-1,TRBD2,CASRASGRDEQFF,TGTGCCAGCAGGGCTAGCGGGAGAGATGAGCAGTTCTTC
TRBJ2-5,NA,TRBV5-8,TRBD2,CASSLAQRELETQYF,TGTGCCAGCAGCTTGGCCCAGCGGGAGTTGGAGACCCAGTACTTC
TRBJ2-5,NA,TRBV28,TRBD1,CASSLPGTGGSQYF,TGTGCCAGCAGTTTACCGGGGACAGGGGGCTCCCAGTACTTC
TRBJ2-7,NA,TRBV6-5,TRBD2,CASTTTSGGPYEQYF,TGTGCCAGCACCACGACTAGCGGGGGGCCCTACGAGCAGTACTTC
TRBJ2-7,NA,TRBV10-1,NA,CASSPHMGSHYEQYF,TGCGCCAGCAGCCCCCACATGGGCAGTCACTACGAGCAGTACTTC
TRBJ2-7,NA,TRBV11-2,NA,CASSSVGLGAGQSYEQYF,TGTGCCAGCAGCTCGGTGGGTCTAGGGGCAGGGCAATCCTACGAGCAGTACTTC
TRBJ2-5,NA,TRBV7-9,NA,CASSSEEGGQETQYF,TGTGCCAGCAGCTCCGAAGAAGGGGGACAAGAGACCCAGTACTTC